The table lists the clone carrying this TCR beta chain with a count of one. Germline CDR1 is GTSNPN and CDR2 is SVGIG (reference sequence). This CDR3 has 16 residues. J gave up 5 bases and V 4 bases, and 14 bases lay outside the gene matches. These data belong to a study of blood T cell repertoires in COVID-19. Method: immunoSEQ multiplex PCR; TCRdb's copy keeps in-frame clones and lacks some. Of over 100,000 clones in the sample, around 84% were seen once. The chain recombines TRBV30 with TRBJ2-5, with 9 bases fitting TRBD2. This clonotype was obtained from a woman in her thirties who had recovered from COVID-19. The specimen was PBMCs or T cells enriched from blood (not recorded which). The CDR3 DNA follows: TGTGCCTGGACTCTCGGGCTAGCGGGGCGCATTGAGACCCAGTACTTC. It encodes CAWTLGLAGRIETQYF.